A single TCR beta chain is shown here with its context. The source of the sample is a study of T-cell memory formation after mild COVID-19. Germline values: CDR1 SGHVS, CDR2 FNYEAQ. The CDR3 has 16 amino acids. Trimming cost V 5 bases and J 6 bases; bases outside gene matches: 12. TCRdb reprocessed the 5' RACE reads with MiXCR, giving one entry per CDR3 protein. The table includes roughly 410,000 distinct CDR3 sequences, approximately 24% detected once. The sample consisted of PBMCs or a T cell subset sorted from them (not recorded which). This sequence was found in an adult woman who had mild COVID-19 (a few samples of this study predate the infection). Cell type and time point are not known. The chain has TRBV7-6 and TRBJ2-4; 8 nucleotides agree with TRBD1. CDR3: CASSPEARGLGNIQYF. The CDR3, as DNA: TGTGCCAGCAGCCCTGAGGCCAGGGGGCTCGGAAACATTCAGTACTTC.